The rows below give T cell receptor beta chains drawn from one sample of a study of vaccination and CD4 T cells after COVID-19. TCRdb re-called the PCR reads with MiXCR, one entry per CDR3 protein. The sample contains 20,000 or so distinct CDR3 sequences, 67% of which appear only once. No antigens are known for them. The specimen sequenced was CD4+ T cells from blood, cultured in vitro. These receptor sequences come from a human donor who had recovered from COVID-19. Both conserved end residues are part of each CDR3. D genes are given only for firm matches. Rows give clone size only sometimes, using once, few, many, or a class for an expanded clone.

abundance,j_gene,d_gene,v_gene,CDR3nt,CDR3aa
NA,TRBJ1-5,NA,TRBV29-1,TGCAGCGTTGCCCGGGACGGTTACAATCAGCCCCAGCATTTT,CSVARDGYNQPQHF
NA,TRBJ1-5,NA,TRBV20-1,TGCAGTGCTTGGACCCCGGACGGTAGGGGGCCCCAGCATTTT,CSAWTPDGRGPQHF
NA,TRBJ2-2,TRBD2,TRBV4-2,TGTGCCAGCAGCCAAGACCCCTCGGGACTAGCGGGAGGACGCACCGGGGAGCTGTTTTTT,CASSQDPSGLAGGRTGELFF
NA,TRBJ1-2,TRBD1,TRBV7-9,TGTGCCAGCAGCGGGGGACAGGGCGGCTACACCTTC,CASSGGQGGYTF
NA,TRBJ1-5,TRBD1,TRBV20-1,TGCAGTGCGATAAAGACAGGGGGCGCACAGCCCCAGCATTTT,CSAIKTGGAQPQHF
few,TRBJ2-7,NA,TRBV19,TGTGCCAGTAGTCCCCGGGCGCCCTCCTACGAGCAGTACTTC,CASSPRAPSYEQYF
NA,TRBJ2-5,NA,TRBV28,TGTGCCAGCAGCCCTTGGGGGGTGGAGGAGACCCAGTACTTC,CASSPWGVEETQYF
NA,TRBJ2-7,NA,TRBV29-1,TGCAGCGTGGTGGGGTCTTTGAGCCACGAGCAGTACTTC,CSVVGSLSHEQYF
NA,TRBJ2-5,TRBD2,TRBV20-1,TGCAGTGCTACCCCCGGACTAGCGAAGAGTGAGACCCAGTACTTC,CSATPGLAKSETQYF
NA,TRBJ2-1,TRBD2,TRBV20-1,TGCAGTGCCCTCGAGACTAGCGGTTACAATGAGCAGTTCTTC,CSALETSGYNEQFF
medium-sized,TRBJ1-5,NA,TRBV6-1,TGTGCCAGCAGCGCCCCGAAGGGGCAGGGGCGGAATCAGCCCCAGCATTTT,CASSAPKGQGRNQPQHF
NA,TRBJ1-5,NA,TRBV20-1,TGCAGTGCCCAAGAGGTAGGAAATCAGCCCCAGCATTTT,CSAQEVGNQPQHF
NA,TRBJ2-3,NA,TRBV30,TGTGCCTGGAGTGGAGTAGCGGCCCTTTCAGATACGCAGTATTTT,CAWSGVAALSDTQYF
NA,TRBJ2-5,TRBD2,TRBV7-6,TGTGCCAGCGCCGCGAGCGGGAGTGGGGGATGGCAAGAGACCCAGTACTTC,CASAASGSGGWQETQYF
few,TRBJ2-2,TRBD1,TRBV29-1,TGCAGCGTCTACAGGACAGGGACCACCGGGGAGCTGTTTTTT,CSVYRTGTTGELFF
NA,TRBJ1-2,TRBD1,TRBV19,TGTGCCAGTAGCATTCGGACAGGGACCAACTATGGCTACACCTTC,CASSIRTGTNYGYTF
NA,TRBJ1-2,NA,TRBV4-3,TGCGCCAGCAGCCAAGTAGCTTTTGACCCCCGGTACGGAGGCTACACCTTC,CASSQVAFDPRYGGYTF
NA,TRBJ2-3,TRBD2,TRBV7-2,TGTGCCAGCAGCTACCGGGGGGGGACAGATACGCAGTATTTT,CASSYRGGTDTQYF
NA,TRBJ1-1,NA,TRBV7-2,TGTGCCAGCAGCTCCAGGGGAAAGGGTGAAGCTTTCTTT,CASSSRGKGEAFF
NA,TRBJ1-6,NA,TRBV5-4,TGTGCCAGCAGCTTGGCACGGAACAATTCACCCCTCCACTTT,CASSLARNNSPLHF
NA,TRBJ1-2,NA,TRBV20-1,TGCAGTGCTAGAGATCCAGGGTTAAGGGTCTACACCTTC,CSARDPGLRVYTF
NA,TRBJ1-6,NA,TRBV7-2,TGTGCCAGCAGCCCTCGGGGAGGAAGCTCCTATAATTCACCCCTCCACTTT,CASSPRGGSSYNSPLHF
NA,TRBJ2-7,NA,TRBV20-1,TGCAGTGCCGTGAGGCCGGGAAGGAGCTCCTACGAGCAGTACTTC,CSAVRPGRSSYEQYF
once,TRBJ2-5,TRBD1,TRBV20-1,TGCAGTGCTAGAGATCCCGGACAGGGGGTGAAAGAGACCCAGTACTTC,CSARDPGQGVKETQYF
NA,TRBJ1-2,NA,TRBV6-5,TGTGCCAGCAGTTACGGGTCAGCACATTATGGCTACACCTTC,CASSYGSAHYGYTF
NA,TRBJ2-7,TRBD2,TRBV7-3,TGTGCCAGCAGCTTAGGGCGGGAGGGACCCTACGAGCAGTACTTC,CASSLGREGPYEQYF
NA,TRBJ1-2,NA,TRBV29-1,TGCAGCGCGCAACCCGGCACCTTC,CSAQPGTF
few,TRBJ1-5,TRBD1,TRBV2,TGTGCCAGCAGTTGGGACAGACATAGCAATCAGCCCCAGCATTTT,CASSWDRHSNQPQHF
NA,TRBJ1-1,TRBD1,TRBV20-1,TGCATCGCCCCTCGTCCCGGGACAGGGATCACTGAAGCTTTCTTT,CIAPRPGTGITEAFF
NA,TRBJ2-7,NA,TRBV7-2,TGTGCCAGCAGCCCAGGGGGGACAGGGAACGGCTTAGCGGGAGGCTCCTTC,CASSPGGTGNGLAGGSF
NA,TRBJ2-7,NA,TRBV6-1,TGTGCCACCGCCCGCATGGGGATTCTGTACTTC,CATARMGILYF
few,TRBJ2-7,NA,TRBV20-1,TGCAGTGCCATCGCTGTGGCGTCAGAACCCTACGAGCAGTACTTC,CSAIAVASEPYEQYF
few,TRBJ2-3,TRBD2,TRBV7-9,TGTGCCAGCAGCCCCCGGACTAGCGGGCCTAGCACAGATACGCAGTATTTT,CASSPRTSGPSTDTQYF
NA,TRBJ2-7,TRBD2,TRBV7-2,TGTGCCAGCAGCCTCCCCCGGACTAGCGGGCGCAGCTCCTACGAGCAGTACTTC,CASSLPRTSGRSSYEQYF
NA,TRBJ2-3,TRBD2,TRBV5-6,TGTGCCAGCAGCTTGGATCGGACTAGCGGAGAAACTAGCACAGATACGCAGTATTTT,CASSLDRTSGETSTDTQYF
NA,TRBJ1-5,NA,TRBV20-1,TGCAGTGCTAGGGAACAGGCTAGCAATCAGCCCCAGCATTTT,CSAREQASNQPQHF
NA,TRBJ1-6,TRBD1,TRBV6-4,TGTGCCAGCAGTACAGGGGGCGGCAATTCACCCCTCCACTTT,CASSTGGGNSPLHF
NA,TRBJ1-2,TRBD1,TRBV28,TGTGCCAGCAGTGCCGACAGGGCCAACTATGGCTACACCTTC,CASSADRANYGYTF
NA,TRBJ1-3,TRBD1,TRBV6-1,TGTGCCAGCAGGAACACAGGGGACGCCGGAAACACCATATATTTT,CASRNTGDAGNTIYF
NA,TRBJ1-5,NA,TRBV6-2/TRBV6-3,TGTGCCAGTTCGCCGAGGGTCAATCAGCCCCAGCATTTT,CASSPRVNQPQHF
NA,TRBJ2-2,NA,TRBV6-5,TGTGCCAGCAGTTACGTGGGGTCTAGCCCCGACGAATACACCGGGGAGCTGTTTTTT,CASSYVGSSPDEYTGELFF
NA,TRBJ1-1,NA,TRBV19,TGTGCCAGTAGTATCCGAGACACCCGGTGGGGGGAAGCTTTCTTT,CASSIRDTRWGEAFF
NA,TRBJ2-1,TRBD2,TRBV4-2,TGTGCCAGCAGCCTCCGCCCTCAGCGGGAGAGTTGGAATGAGCAGTTCTTC,CASSLRPQRESWNEQFF